There are many counts of the clone carrying this T cell receptor (beta chain). The antigen is undetermined. For the second PCR, which ran for about 6 to 12 cycles, a sample-barcoded 5' primer and a J-beta primer mix were used. TCRdb reprocessed the 5' RACE reads via MiXCR and lists one record per CDR3 protein. The table has 1.4 million to 1.5 million distinct CDR3 sequences, roughly 40% seen once; the top ten hold approximately 7.9%. The data originate from a study of blood T cells in healthy people across ages. Overall study findings and caveats: Lack of knowledge of donor CMV status possibly confounded expanded clonotype changes. TCR beta diversity, measured per million T cells, fell in a roughly linear way with age.

This CDR3 is built from 15 residues. Germline V CDR1 and CDR2: DFQATT, SNEGSKA (reference sequence). With V trimmed by 0 bases and J by 2 bases, 3 bases remained unmatched. Per sample, no less than 5.5 micrograms of total RNA were extracted. Sequenced input: blood. This TCR was sampled from a woman aged 18 to 35 in good health. The rearrangement joins TRBV20-1 to TRBJ1-2; 10 bases agree with TRBD1. DNA for the CDR3: TGCAGTGCTAGAGAGGGGGGACAGGGGAACTATGGCTACACCTTC. It encodes CSAREGGQGNYGYTF.